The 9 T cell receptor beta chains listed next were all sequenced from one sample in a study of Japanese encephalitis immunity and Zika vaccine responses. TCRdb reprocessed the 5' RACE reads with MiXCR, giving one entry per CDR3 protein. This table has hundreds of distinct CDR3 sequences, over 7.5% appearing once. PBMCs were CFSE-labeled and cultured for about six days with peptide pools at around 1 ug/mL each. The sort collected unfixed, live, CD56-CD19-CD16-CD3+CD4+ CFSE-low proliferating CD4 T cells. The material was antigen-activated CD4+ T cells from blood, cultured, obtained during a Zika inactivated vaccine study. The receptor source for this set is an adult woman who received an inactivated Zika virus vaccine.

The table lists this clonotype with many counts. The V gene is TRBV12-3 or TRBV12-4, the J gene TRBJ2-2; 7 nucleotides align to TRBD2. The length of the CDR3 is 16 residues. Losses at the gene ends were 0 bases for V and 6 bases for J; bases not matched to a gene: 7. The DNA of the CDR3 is TGTGCCAGCAGTTTAGCGGGGGGGTCGGGGGCCGGGGAGCTGTTTTTT. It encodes CASSLAGGSGAGELFF.

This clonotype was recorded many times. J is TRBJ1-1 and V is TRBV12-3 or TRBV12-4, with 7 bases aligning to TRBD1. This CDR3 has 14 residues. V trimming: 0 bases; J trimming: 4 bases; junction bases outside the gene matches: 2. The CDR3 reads CASSLATGFTEAFF. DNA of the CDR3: TGTGCCAGCAGTTTAGCGACAGGGTTCACTGAAGCTTTCTTT.

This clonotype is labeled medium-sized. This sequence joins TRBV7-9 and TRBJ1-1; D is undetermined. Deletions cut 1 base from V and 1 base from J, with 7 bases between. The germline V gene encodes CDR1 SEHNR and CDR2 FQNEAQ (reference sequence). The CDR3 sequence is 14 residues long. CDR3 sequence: CASSLGAANTEAFF. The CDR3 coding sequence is TGTGCCAGCAGCTTAGGGGCAGCGAACACTGAAGCTTTCTTT.

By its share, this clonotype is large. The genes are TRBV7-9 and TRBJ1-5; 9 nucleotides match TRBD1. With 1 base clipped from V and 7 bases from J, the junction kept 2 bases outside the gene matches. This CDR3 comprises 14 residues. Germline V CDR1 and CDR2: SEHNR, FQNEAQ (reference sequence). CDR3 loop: CASSLGQGVQPQHF. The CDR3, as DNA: TGTGCCAGCAGCTTAGGACAGGGGGTACAGCCCCAGCATTTT.

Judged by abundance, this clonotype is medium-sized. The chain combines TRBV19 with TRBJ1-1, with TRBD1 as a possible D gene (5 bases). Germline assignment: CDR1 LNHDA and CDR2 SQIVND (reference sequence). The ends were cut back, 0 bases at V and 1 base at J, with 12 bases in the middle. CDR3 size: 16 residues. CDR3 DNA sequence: TGTGCCAGTAGTATAGATGCAGGGATTGAGAACACTGAAGCTTTCTTT. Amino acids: CASSIDAGIENTEAFF.

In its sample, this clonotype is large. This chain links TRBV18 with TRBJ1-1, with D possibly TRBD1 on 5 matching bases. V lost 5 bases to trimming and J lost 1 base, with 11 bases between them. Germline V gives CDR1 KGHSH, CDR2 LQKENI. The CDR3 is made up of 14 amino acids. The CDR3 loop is CASSAGTENTEAFF. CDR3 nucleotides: TGTGCCAGCTCAGCCGGGACGGAGAACACTGAAGCTTTCTTT.

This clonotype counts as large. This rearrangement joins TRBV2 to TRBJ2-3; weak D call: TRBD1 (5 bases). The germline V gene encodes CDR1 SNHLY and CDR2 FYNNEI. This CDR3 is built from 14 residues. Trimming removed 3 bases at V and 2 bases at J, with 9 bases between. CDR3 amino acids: CASSDRVSTDTQYF. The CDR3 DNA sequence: TGTGCCAGCAGTGACAGGGTATCCACAGATACGCAGTATTTT.

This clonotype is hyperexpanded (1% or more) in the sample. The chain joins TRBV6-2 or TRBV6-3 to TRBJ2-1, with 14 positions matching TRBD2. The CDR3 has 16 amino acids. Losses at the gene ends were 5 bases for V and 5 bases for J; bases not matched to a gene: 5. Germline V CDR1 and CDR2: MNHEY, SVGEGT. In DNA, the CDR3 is TGTGCCAGCAGTAGGGGACTAGCGGGGGTCCACAATGAGCAGTTCTTC. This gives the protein CASSRGLAGVHNEQFF.

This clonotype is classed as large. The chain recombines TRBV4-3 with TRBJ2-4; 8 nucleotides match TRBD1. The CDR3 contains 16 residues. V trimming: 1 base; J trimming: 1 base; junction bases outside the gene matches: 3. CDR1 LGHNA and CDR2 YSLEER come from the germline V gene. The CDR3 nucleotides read TGCGCCAGCAGCCAAGGGCAGGGGGCGGCCAAAAACATTCAGTACTTC. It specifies CASSQGQGAAKNIQYF.